The 14 T cell receptor beta chains below all came from one sample that was sequenced in a study of blood T cell repertoires in COVID-19. The method was immunoSEQ multiplex PCR; TCRdb's version includes in-frame clones alone and lacks a portion of them. The sample contains about 59,000 clones, over 75% of which appear only once. Input material: peripheral blood. The receptors shown here come from a man older than 75 with acute or convalescent COVID-19.

The chain uses TRBV19 and TRBJ2-2; a possible D gene is TRBD2 (5 bases). Looked up from germline, CDR1 is LNHDA and CDR2 is SQIVND (reference sequence). The CDR3 contains 14 residues. The V end was cut by 5 bases, the J end by 4 bases, with 11 bases between. The CDR3 bases are TGTGCCAGTAGTTCCCGGGGTGGCACCGGGGAGCTGTTTTTT. It specifies CASSSRGGTGELFF.

The chain combines TRBV7-9 with TRBJ1-2; the D gene is possibly TRBD1 (5 bases). This CDR3 spans 14 amino acids. Trimming stripped 5 bases from V and 1 base from J, with 11 bases between. In germline, CDR1 is SEHNR, CDR2 FQNEAQ (reference sequence). Written as DNA, the CDR3 is TGTGCCAGCAGCGATCTGACAGATAACTATGGCTACACCTTC. This gives the protein CASSDLTDNYGYTF.

V usage is TRBV12-3 or TRBV12-4 and J usage is TRBJ2-7; maybe TRBD2 (5 bases). The CDR3 has 12 residues. The ends were cut back, 2 bases at V and 7 bases at J, with 9 bases in the middle. CDR3 DNA: TGTGCCAGCAGTTTAAGGAGGCAGGAGCAGTACTTC. Amino acids: CASSLRRQEQYF.

The chain carries TRBV2 and TRBJ1-1, with a weak D call TRBD1 (5 bases). The CDR3 is 12 amino acids. Trimming left V 10 bases short and J 1 base short, with 10 bases between. Germline V lookup: CDR1 SNHLY, CDR2 FYNNEI. CDR3 bases: TGTGCCACCGACAGAGAGAACACTGAAGCTTTCTTT. Translating gives CATDRENTEAFF.

The chain couples TRBV5-1 to TRBJ2-7, with 7 nucleotides matching TRBD1. Germline trimming cut 0 bases from V and 6 bases from J; bases unmatched to any gene: 3. CDR1 is SGHRS and CDR2 is YFSETQ in the germline V gene. The CDR3 spans 13 residues. CDR3 in amino acids: CASSLEAGGEQYF. CDR3 in DNA: TGCGCCAGCAGCTTGGAGGCAGGGGGCGAGCAGTACTTC.

This chain links TRBV5-1 with TRBJ2-2, with D maybe TRBD1 (6 bases). Deletions cut 1 base from V and 8 bases from J, with 12 bases between. The CDR3 loop spans 14 amino acids. Germline V gene data show CDR1 as SGHRS and CDR2 as YFSETQ. The CDR3: CASSLIPGEGELFF. DNA for the CDR3: TGCGCCAGCAGCTTGATCCCAGGGGAGGGGGAGCTGTTTTTT.

The V call is TRBV5-1, the J call TRBJ2-2, with TRBD2 matching over 10 bases. CDR3 length: 16 amino acids. Germline-derived CDR1 and CDR2 are SGHRS and YFSETQ. The junction had 5 bases not matched to a gene; V was cut back by 4 bases and J by 2 bases. In DNA, the CDR3 is TGCGCCAGCAGCAAGGGACTAGCGCCTAACACCGGGGAGCTGTTTTTT. Protein: CASSKGLAPNTGELFF.

The gene calls are TRBV19 and TRBJ2-1, with 9 bases lining up with TRBD1. Trimming removed 3 bases from V and 7 bases from J; junction bases left unmatched: 4. The CDR3 has 14 residues. Germline V lookup: CDR1 LNHDA, CDR2 SQIVND (reference sequence). Written as DNA, the CDR3 is TGTGCCAGTAGTATGGACAGGGGAAGGAATGAGCAGTTCTTC. Its protein product is CASSMDRGRNEQFF.

The CDR3 region has the DNA TGTGCCAGCAGCTTGTATGGGAGGACTGAAGCTTTCTTT. Translating it yields CASSLYGRTEAFF. The chain employs TRBV5-4 and TRBJ1-1; D is uncertain. Looked up from germline, CDR1 is SGHNT and CDR2 is YYREEE (reference sequence). V gave up 1 base and J gave up 5 bases, with 9 bases separating them. CDR3 length equals 13 residues. Variable domain in full (rest from reference TRBV5-4 and TRBJ1-1): ETGVTQSPTHLIKTRGQQVTLRCSSQSGHNTVSWYQQALGQGPQFIFQYYREEENGRGNFPPRFSGLQFPNYSSELNVNALELDDSALYLCASSLYGRTEAFFGQGTRLTVV.

The chain recombines TRBV7-7 with TRBJ1-3, with 8 bases that match TRBD1. From germline, CDR1 is SSHAT and CDR2 FNYEAQ (reference sequence). The CDR3 is 14 residues long. J lost 3 bases, V lost 5 bases, and 3 bases had no gene match. The CDR3 loop is CASSPDRVGNTIYF. CDR3 DNA sequence: TGTGCCAGCAGCCCGGACAGGGTTGGAAACACCATATATTTT. The full variable domain, in which reference TRBV7-7 and TRBJ1-3 provide the parts outside the CDR3, is GAGVSQSPRYKVTKRGQDVTLRCDPISSHATLYWYQQALGQGPEFLTYFNYEAQPDKSGLPSDRFSAERPEGSISTLTIQRTEQRDSAMYRCASSPDRVGNTIYFGEGSWLTVV.

The rearrangement links TRBV5-1 to TRBJ2-5; 7 positions match TRBD1. Germline-derived CDR1 and CDR2 are SGHRS and YFSETQ. CDR3 length: 15 amino acids. The ends lost 4 bases at V and 4 bases at J; junction bases unmatched: 10. The CDR3 region is CASSTTDRALETQYF. As DNA, the CDR3 is TGCGCCAGCAGCACCACCGACAGGGCTCTAGAGACCCAGTACTTC. The whole variable domain, remainder taken from reference TRBV5-1 and TRBJ2-5, is KAGVTQTPRYLIKTRGQQVTLSCSPISGHRSVSWYQQTPGQGLQFLFEYFSETQRNKGNFPGRFSGRQFSNSRSEMNVSTLELGDSALYLCASSTTDRALETQYFGPGTRLLVL.

V and J are TRBV6-5 and TRBJ1-1; 7 bases line up with TRBD1. Germline values: CDR1 MNHEY, CDR2 SVGAGI. The CDR3 is 14 residues long. Trimming cost V 4 bases and J 3 bases; bases outside gene matches: 5. CDR3 protein: CASSFRGPDTEAFF. The CDR3, as DNA: TGTGCCAGCAGTTTTAGGGGGCCCGACACTGAAGCTTTCTTT.

The chain is built from TRBV7-9 and TRBJ1-5; 9 bases fit TRBD1. This CDR3 is built from 17 residues. Germline CDR1 SEHNR, CDR2 FQNEAQ (reference sequence). V lost 3 bases and J lost 6; bases outside the gene matches: 12. DNA of the CDR3: TGTGCCAGCAGCTTGGTTGGGACAGGGTATAATGGTCAGCCCCAGCATTTT. Translation: CASSLVGTGYNGQPQHF. Filled out from reference TRBV7-9 and TRBJ1-5, the complete variable domain reads DTGVSQNPRHKITKRGQNVTFRCDPISEHNRLYWYRQTLGQGPEFLTYFQNEAQLEKSRLLSDRFSAERPKGSFSTLEIQRTEQGDSAMYLCASSLVGTGYNGQPQHFGDGTRLSIL.

The CDR3 DNA reads TGCGCCAGCAGCCCGGGACTGTTGGACACTGAAGCTTTCTTT. Its translation: CASSPGLLDTEAFF. This chain links TRBV5-1 with TRBJ1-1, with a weak D call TRBD1 (5 bases). Germline lookup yields CDR1 SGHRS and CDR2 YFSETQ. There are 14 residues in the CDR3. Trimming removed 4 bases at V and 3 bases at J, with 13 bases between. Supplemented by reference TRBV5-1 and TRBJ1-1, the full variable domain reads KAGVTQTPRYLIKTRGQQVTLSCSPISGHRSVSWYQQTPGQGLQFLFEYFSETQRNKGNFPGRFSGRQFSNSRSEMNVSTLELGDSALYLCASSPGLLDTEAFFGQGTRLTVV.